The 2 T cell receptor beta chains given below trace back to one sample, sequenced in a study of T cell responses to AZD1222 COVID-19 vaccine. The protocol was immunoSEQ multiplex PCR, while the TCRdb copy is restricted to in-frame clones and leaves out a portion. The data contain about 140,000 clones, about 90% of them singletons. Here the sequenced sample was peripheral blood, taken on day 0 of AZD1222 vaccination. These receptors all come from an adult in good health.

The J gene is TRBJ2-7, the V gene TRBV4-3, with D perhaps TRBD2 (5 bases). The V gene's germline CDR1 is LGHNA and CDR2 YSLEER. Trimming stripped 0 bases from V and 1 base from J, with 13 bases between. This CDR3 comprises 16 residues. CDR3 in amino acids: CASSQDGTSLSYEQYF. The CDR3 DNA is TGCGCCAGCAGCCAAGATGGAACTAGTCTATCCTACGAGCAGTACTTC.

V and J are TRBV3-1 (or the pseudogene TRBV3-2) and TRBJ2-7; TRBD2 agrees at 11 bases. The CDR3 spans 16 residues. After removal of 1 base from V and 3 bases from J, the junction contained 5 bases not matched to a gene. Germline assignment: CDR1 LGHDT and CDR2 YNNKEL (reference sequence). CDR3 sequence: CASSQAATSGNYEQYF. The CDR3 DNA reads TGTGCCAGCAGCCAAGCAGCGACTAGCGGGAACTACGAGCAGTACTTC.